The rows below give T cell receptor beta chains drawn from one sample of a study of T cells in localized non-small cell lung cancer. Method: immunoSEQ multiplex PCR; TCRdb's copy keeps in-frame clones and lacks some. Here the sample spans around 41,000 clones, 70% to 90% being singletons. The source material was peripheral blood, sampled before any cancer treatment. The source of these receptors is a woman aged 18 to 49 with stage III lung adenocarcinoma. CDR3s include the opening cysteine and the closing phenylalanine or tryptophan. The D gene is left open where the match is weak. A clone size is listed for some rows: how often the clone was seen (once, few, many), or a class if it is expanded.

D gene | J gene | V gene | clone size | CDR3 protein | CDR3 DNA
TRBD1 | TRBJ1-6 | TRBV12-5 | . | CASGLALGTGNNSPLHF | TGTGCTAGTGGTTTGGCTCTCGGGACAGGCAACAATTCACCCCTCCACTTT
. | TRBJ1-5 | TRBV11-2 | . | CASSYTTGRGQPQHF | TGTGCCAGCAGCTATACGACAGGACGTGGACAGCCCCAGCATTTT
TRBD1 | TRBJ1-1 | TRBV5-4 | . | CASSQGGATTEAFF | TGTGCCAGCAGTCAGGGGGGGGCCACCACTGAAGCTTTCTTT
. | TRBJ2-7 | TRBV5-6 | few | CASSPPNREWRQYF | TGTGCCAGCAGCCCGCCGAACAGGGAATGGCGGCAGTACTTC
. | TRBJ1-1 | TRBV6-6 | . | CASRDSQGNTEAFF | TGTGCCAGCAGGGATTCACAGGGGAACACTGAAGCTTTCTTT
TRBD1 | TRBJ2-2 | TRBV11-1 | . | CASSSRDREAGELFF | TGTGCCAGCAGCTCAAGGGACAGGGAAGCCGGGGAGCTGTTTTTT
TRBD2 | TRBJ2-5 | TRBV5-4 | . | CASSFISGAKETQYF | TGTGCCAGCAGCTTCATAAGCGGGGCGAAAGAGACCCAGTACTTC
. | TRBJ2-7 | TRBV28 | . | CASSLGSFSYEQYF | TGTGCCAGCAGTTTAGGGAGCTTCTCCTACGAGCAGTACTTC
TRBD1 | TRBJ1-1 | TRBV7-9 | once | CASNSQGAYTEAFF | TGTGCCAGCAACTCACAGGGGGCGTACACTGAAGCTTTCTTT
TRBD1 | TRBJ1-2 | TRBV2 | . | CASIRDRGNYGYTF | TGTGCCAGCATCCGGGACAGGGGGAACTACGGCTACACCTTC
. | TRBJ1-5 | TRBV7-8 | . | CASSRAAQPNQPQHF | TGTGCCAGCAGCCGAGCGGCCCAGCCCAATCAGCCCCAGCATTTT
. | TRBJ1-2 | TRBV30 | . | CAWSVGQTGYTF | TGTGCCTGGAGTGTAGGGCAGACTGGCTACACCTTC
. | TRBJ1-5 | TRBV2 | few | CASSAGEMGNQPQHF | TGTGCCAGCAGTGCTGGGGAGATGGGCAATCAGCCCCAGCATTTT
. | TRBJ2-5 | TRBV12-5 | . | CASGLGDGLEEETQYF | TGTGCTAGTGGTTTGGGGGACGGCCTCGAGGAAGAGACCCAGTACTTC
. | TRBJ1-3 | TRBV11-1 | few | CASSFRGAGNTIYF | TGTGCCAGCAGCTTCCGTGGAGCTGGAAACACCATATATTTT
. | TRBJ1-1 | TRBV30 | . | CAWSKKGLANTEAFF | TGTGCCTGGAGTAAAAAAGGTCTAGCGAACACTGAAGCTTTCTTT
. | TRBJ2-5 | TRBV19 | . | CASTLRGGVETQYF | TGTGCCAGTACCCTCAGAGGGGGTGTAGAGACCCAGTACTTC
TRBD2 | TRBJ2-3 | TRBV6-5 | . | CASNPRGGPTDTQYF | TGTGCCAGCAACCCACGGGGGGGTCCAACAGATACGCAGTATTTT
TRBD1 | TRBJ2-7 | TRBV7-9 | . | CASSLGQGLYEQYF | TGTGCCAGCAGCTTGGGACAGGGCCTCTACGAGCAGTACTTC
TRBD1 | TRBJ1-4 | TRBV5-1 | . | CASTLQGAEEKLFF | TGCGCCAGCACACTACAGGGGGCTGAGGAAAAACTGTTTTTT
. | TRBJ2-5 | TRBV7-9 | . | CASSPYGETQYF | TGTGCCAGCAGCCCTTACGGGGAGACCCAGTACTTC
TRBD1 | TRBJ1-1 | TRBV7-9 | few | CASSSGTGVSLNTEAFF | TGTGCCAGCAGCTCCGGGACAGGGGTCTCCCTGAACACTGAAGCTTTCTTT
. | TRBJ2-1 | TRBV11-2 | . | CASSLSRNEQFF | TGTGCCAGCAGCTTAAGCCGGAATGAGCAGTTCTTC
TRBD2 | TRBJ2-5 | TRBV5-4 | . | CASSLFAGGRETQYF | TGTGCCAGCAGCTTGTTTGCGGGGGGGCGGGAGACCCAGTACTTC